This TCR beta chain was sequenced for a study of glioma-infiltrating T cells after dendritic cell vaccination. The overall study: Monocyte-derived dendritic cells, cultured seven days with IL-4 and GM-CSF, were pulsed with autologous tumor lysate.

Using immunoSEQ multiplex PCR, the repertoire was profiled, and TCRdb retains in-frame clones only, with some absent. The repertoire holds roughly 100,000 clones, with roughly 90% as singletons. As to time point: after dendritic cell vaccination, including at tumor progression/relapse. The germline V gene encodes CDR1 MNHEY and CDR2 SVGAGI. The CDR3 spans 11 residues. V dropped 7 bases and J dropped 8 bases, with 11 bases sitting between them. This chain connects TRBV6-5 to TRBJ1-2; D remains unclear. The input for sequencing was blood, taken after dendritic cell vaccination. This sequence was found in a human donor with glioblastoma. Here the CDR3 reads CASNPTAGYTF. In DNA form, the CDR3 reads TGTGCCAGCAACCCCACCGCGGGCTACACCTTC.